These 32 T cell receptor beta chains were sequenced from one sample in a study of T cell responses to AZD1222 COVID-19 vaccine. Some clones are missing from TCRdb's copy, which holds only in-frame ones; the method was immunoSEQ multiplex PCR. The data hold roughly 70,000 clones, with 86% observed a single time. This specimen was peripheral blood, taken on day 0 of AZD1222 vaccination. The receptors derive from an adult in good health.

The chain links TRBV6-2 or TRBV6-3 to TRBJ1-1; D ambiguous. This CDR3 has 12 residues. Per the germline V gene, CDR1 is MNHEY and CDR2 is SVGEGT. The V end lost 2 bases, the J end lost 5 bases, and 6 bases lay between the germline ends. CDR3 DNA sequence: TGTGCCAGCAGTTACGGGGAGACTGAAGCTTTCTTT. Its protein product is CASSYGETEAFF.

J is TRBJ2-2 and V is TRBV30; D not certain. Trimming took 2 bases from V and 2 from J, leaving 6 bases between them. CDR1 and CDR2 from the germline V gene are GTSNPN and SVGIG (reference sequence). The CDR3 length is 13 residues. CDR3 coding DNA: TGTGCCTGGAGTAGGCAAAACACCGGGGAGCTGTTTTTT. Residues: CAWSRQNTGELFF. The whole variable domain, remainder taken from reference TRBV30 and TRBJ2-2, is SQTIHQWPATLVQPVGSPLSLECTVEGTSNPNLYWYRQAAGRGLQLLFYSVGIGQISSEVPQNLSASRPQDRQFILSSKKLLLSDSGFYLCAWSRQNTGELFFGEGSRLTVL.

This clone was seen a single time. This chain links TRBV28 with TRBJ2-1; 11 nucleotides align to TRBD2. The CDR3 runs 15 residues. V was clipped by 5 bases and J by 3 bases; unmatched bases: 3. The germline V gene encodes CDR1 MDHEN and CDR2 SYDVKM. The CDR3 DNA sequence: TGTGCCAGCAGTCTAGCGGGAGGCCACTACAATGAGCAGTTCTTC. As protein: CASSLAGGHYNEQFF.

The chain recombines TRBV5-5 with TRBJ1-5; D gene ambiguous. The CDR3 totals 13 residues. Germline loops: CDR1 SGHKS, CDR2 YYEKEE (reference sequence). Trimming removed 0 bases at V and 4 bases at J, with 5 bases between. The CDR3, as DNA: TGTGCCAGCAGCTTGGACCCTAATCAGCCCCAGCATTTT. This encodes CASSLDPNQPQHF.

The sample holds one count of this clone. This sequence joins TRBV18 and TRBJ1-6; D remains ambiguous. Germline CDR1 KGHSH, CDR2 LQKENI. The V and J ends lost 1 base and 4 bases respectively, with 8 bases between them. This CDR3 spans 15 amino acids. Here the CDR3 reads CASSPQGGYNSPLHF. Written as DNA, the CDR3 is TGTGCCAGCTCACCACAGGGCGGATATAATTCACCCCTCCACTTT.

V is TRBV14 and J is TRBJ2-7; tentatively, D is TRBD1 (5 bases). Germline loops: CDR1 SGHDN, CDR2 FVKESK. Trimming pared 4 bases from V and 6 bases from J, leaving 16 bases between. The CDR3 has 14 residues. The CDR3 DNA follows: TGTGCCAGCAGCCGCGGACAATTCCACGCCGAGCAGTACTTC. Encoded protein: CASSRGQFHAEQYF. The full variable domain, completed using reference TRBV14 and TRBJ2-7, is EAGVTQFPSHSVIEKGQTVTLRCDPISGHDNLYWYRRVMGKEIKFLLHFVKESKQDESGMPNNRFLAERTGGTYSTLKVQPAELEDSGVYFCASSRGQFHAEQYFGPGTRLTVT.

Only a few counts were recorded for this clone. V usage is TRBV18 and J usage is TRBJ2-2; the D is unclear. Looked up from germline, CDR1 is KGHSH and CDR2 is LQKENI. The CDR3 has 12 amino acids. The V end was cut by 2 bases, the J end by 10 bases, with 8 bases between. This chain's CDR3 is CASSPGLEELFF. The CDR3, as DNA: TGTGCCAGCTCACCAGGGTTAGAGGAGCTGTTTTTT.

This chain joins TRBV6-5 and TRBJ1-2; the match to TRBD1 covers 7 bases. Unmatched junction bases numbered 10, after V lost 4 bases and J lost 5 bases. Germline assignment: CDR1 MNHEY and CDR2 SVGAGI. This CDR3 spans 15 amino acids. CDR3 loop: CASSSYRGGRYGYTF. The CDR3 DNA sequence: TGTGCCAGCAGTTCGTACAGGGGAGGGAGATATGGCTACACCTTC.

J is TRBJ1-1 and V is TRBV30; D gene uncertain. Per germline, CDR1 GTSNPN and CDR2 SVGIG (reference sequence). Trimming cost V 3 bases and J 1 base, with 3 bases left between them. This CDR3 comprises 11 residues. The CDR3 DNA is TGTGCCTGGAGACAGAACACTGAAGCTTTCTTT. This codes for CAWRQNTEAFF.

This chain links TRBV6-5 with TRBJ2-1; 12 bases match TRBD2. After removal of 5 bases from V and 10 bases from J, the junction contained 9 bases not matched to a gene. This CDR3 is built from 15 residues. CDR1 is MNHEY and CDR2 is SVGAGI in the germline V gene. The CDR3 DNA is TGTGCCAGCAGTCCCACTAGCGGGGGGATCGGAGAGCAGTTCTTC. Protein product: CASSPTSGGIGEQFF.

The chain couples TRBV20-1 to TRBJ1-1; 8 bases are a match to TRBD1. The J segment lost 3 bases and the V segment lost 3 bases, leaving 6 bases of the junction unmatched. This CDR3 has 14 amino acids. CDR1 DFQATT and CDR2 SNEGSKA come from the germline V gene (reference sequence). CDR3 loop: CSASVTGADTEAFF. Here the CDR3 DNA reads TGCAGTGCTAGTGTGACAGGGGCGGACACTGAAGCTTTCTTT.

The chain couples TRBV12-3 or TRBV12-4 to TRBJ1-1; D uncertain. Trimming stripped 1 base from V and 5 bases from J, with 8 bases between. This CDR3 is built from 13 residues. The CDR3 protein is CASSLGADTEAFF. CDR3 in DNA: TGTGCCAGCAGTTTAGGTGCGGATACTGAAGCTTTCTTT.

The chain joins TRBV6-5 to TRBJ2-1; 9 positions agree with TRBD1. Per germline, CDR1 MNHEY and CDR2 SVGAGI. This CDR3 contains 12 residues. Germline trimming cut 8 bases from V and 13 bases from J; bases unmatched to any gene: 9. This chain's CDR3 is CASGDRVEKQFF. The CDR3 nucleotides read TGTGCCAGCGGGGACAGGGTTGAAAAACAGTTCTTC.

This chain joins TRBV2 and TRBJ1-5; D may be TRBD1 (5 bases). CDR1 is SNHLY and CDR2 is FYNNEI in the germline V gene. The CDR3 extends over 15 amino acids. V was clipped by 6 bases and J by 0 bases, with 12 bases between them. In DNA form, the CDR3 reads TGTGCCAGCAGGGAGGACATAAATAGCAATCAGCCCCAGCATTTT. Amino acid sequence: CASREDINSNQPQHF.

This clone was observed once. The chain links TRBV10-3 to TRBJ2-7, with D perhaps assigned TRBD1 or TRBD2 (5 bases each). V dropped 10 bases and J dropped 1 base, with 17 bases sitting between them. Germline-derived CDR1 and CDR2 are ENHRY and SYGVKD. This CDR3 has 14 amino acids. As DNA, the CDR3 is TGTGCCACCTCCGCCGGGACGGTGTCCTACGAGCAGTACTTC. Its translation: CATSAGTVSYEQYF.

This clone was detected once. V usage is TRBV9 and J usage is TRBJ1-6, with TRBD1 as a possible D gene (6 bases). V was shortened by 6 bases and J by 10 bases, with 23 bases between the two germline ends. Germline V lookup: CDR1 SGDLS, CDR2 YYNGEE. The CDR3 contains 16 residues. The CDR3 loop is CASMGEGGPDGSPLHF. Here the CDR3 DNA reads TGTGCCAGCATGGGGGAGGGGGGCCCGGATGGCTCACCCCTCCACTTT.

J is TRBJ2-2 and V is TRBV11-1; 8 nucleotides agree with TRBD1. The germline CDR1 and CDR2 sequences are SGHAT and FQDESV (reference sequence). CDR3 length: 15 amino acids. The V and J ends lost 3 bases and 3 bases, in that order; junction bases with no gene match: 3. CDR3 sequence: CASSLAGGDTGELFF. DNA for the CDR3: TGTGCCAGCAGCTTGGCAGGGGGCGACACCGGGGAGCTGTTTTTT.

The chain is built from TRBV10-2 and TRBJ2-1; tentatively, D is TRBD2 (6 bases). The CDR3 is 14 residues long. Germline V CDR1 and CDR2: WSHSY, SAAADI. Trimming removed 7 bases from V and 1 base from J, with 11 bases in between. This CDR3 is CASISGLSYNEQFF. In DNA form, the CDR3 reads TGCGCCAGCATTAGCGGACTGTCCTACAATGAGCAGTTCTTC.

J is TRBJ1-3 and V is TRBV12-1. TRBV12-1 is designated a pseudogene. CDR3 length: 14 amino acids. CDR3 in amino acids: CASSATRAGNTIYF. The CDR3 nucleotides read TGTGCCAGCAGCGCAACCCGAGCTGGAAACACCATATATTTT.

The chain combines TRBV4-2 with TRBJ1-6, with a possible D match to TRBD1 (6 bases). Germline-derived CDR1 and CDR2 are LGHNA and YNFKEQ. V shed 5 bases and J shed 5 bases, with 16 bases lying between them. The CDR3 spans 16 residues. The CDR3 DNA follows: TGTGCCAGCAGCACCCTAGGGGGGGCTAATAATTCACCCCTCCACTTT. Its protein product is CASSTLGGANNSPLHF.

The chain recombines TRBV7-2 with TRBJ1-1; D is ambiguous. Germline V gives CDR1 SGHTA, CDR2 FQGNSA. The CDR3 has 13 amino acids. V lost 3 bases to trimming and J lost 5 bases, with 10 bases between them. In DNA, the CDR3 is TGTGCCAGCAGCTTCCCGATGAGGACTGAAGCTTTCTTT. Protein sequence: CASSFPMRTEAFF.

The genes are TRBV7-8 and TRBJ1-3; the D is unclear. The CDR3 contains 15 residues. Germline loops: CDR1 SGHVS, CDR2 FQNEAQ. The V end lost 1 base, the J end lost 0 bases, and 7 bases lay between the germline ends. The chain's CDR3 is CASSLDRGSGNTIYF. The CDR3 DNA sequence: TGTGCCAGCAGCTTAGATAGAGGCTCTGGAAACACCATATATTTT.

The chain links TRBV11-2 to TRBJ2-3; TRBD1 aligns across 10 bases. The germline V gene encodes CDR1 SGHAT and CDR2 FQNNGV. V shed 1 base, J shed 5 bases, and the junction held 3 bases outside the gene matches. CDR3 size: 15 residues. In DNA, the CDR3 is TGTGCCAGCAGCTTAGCGGGACAGGGGATAGATACGCAGTATTTT. Amino acids: CASSLAGQGIDTQYF.

Details on this clone: The same CDR3 also results from other DNA sequences found in this sample. The chain is built from TRBV5-4 and TRBJ1-1, with 9 bases lining up with TRBD1. Germline lookup yields CDR1 SGHNT and CDR2 YYREEE (reference sequence). There are 14 residues in the CDR3. The V gene end was trimmed by 2 bases and the J gene end by 3 bases; junction bases not matched to a gene: 2. Here the CDR3 reads CASSFGQGYTEAFF. The CDR3 DNA sequence: TGTGCCAGCAGCTTCGGACAGGGGTACACTGAAGCTTTCTTT. Based on the CDR3 plus reference TRBV5-4 and TRBJ1-1, the full variable domain is ETGVTQSPTHLIKTRGQQVTLRCSSQSGHNTVSWYQQALGQGPQFIFQYYREEENGRGNFPPRFSGLQFPNYSSELNVNALELDDSALYLCASSFGQGYTEAFFGQGTRLTVV.

V and J are TRBV19 and TRBJ1-5; D gene ambiguous. Trimming left V 4 bases short and J 0 bases short, with 7 bases between. The CDR3 has 14 amino acids. Germline CDR1 LNHDA, CDR2 SQIVND (reference sequence). For the CDR3, the DNA is TGTGCCAGTAGTAGGAGTAATAGCAATCAGCCCCAGCATTTT. Translation: CASSRSNSNQPQHF.

The J gene is TRBJ1-1, the V gene TRBV7-2; D is unclear. CDR3 length: 15 amino acids. Looked up from germline, CDR1 is SGHTA and CDR2 is FQGNSA. Trimming removed 1 base from V and 7 bases from J, with 16 bases in between. Here the CDR3 reads CASSLGGSWEFEAFF. For the CDR3, the DNA is TGTGCCAGCAGCTTAGGAGGCAGTTGGGAGTTTGAAGCTTTCTTT.

This chain connects TRBV15 to TRBJ1-5; D not resolved. The V end lost 1 base, the J end lost 2 bases, and 12 bases lay between the germline ends. CDR1 is LNHNV and CDR2 is YYDKDF in the germline V gene (reference sequence). CDR3 size: 16 residues. Here the CDR3 reads CATSRAGAWGNQPQHF. CDR3 nucleotide sequence: TGTGCCACCAGCAGAGCAGGAGCATGGGGCAATCAGCCCCAGCATTTT.

V and J are TRBV14 and TRBJ2-7; D is uncertain. The CDR3 has 13 amino acids. V dropped 1 base and J dropped 6 bases, with 10 bases sitting between them. Germline CDR1 and CDR2: SGHDN and FVKESK. DNA of the CDR3: TGTGCCAGCAGCCAAGTCGGATTAGGCGAGCAGTACTTC. Translating gives CASSQVGLGEQYF.

This chain connects TRBV19 to TRBJ1-5, with a possible D match to TRBD1 (6 bases). The V gene's germline CDR1 is LNHDA and CDR2 SQIVND (reference sequence). The CDR3 has 14 amino acids. Trimming took 3 bases from V and 8 from J, leaving 14 bases between them. CDR3 region: CASSIRQGIEPQHF. The CDR3 nucleotides are TGTGCCAGTAGTATCCGGCAGGGGATCGAGCCCCAGCATTTT. Looking up the rest from reference TRBV19 and TRBJ1-5 gives the full variable domain: DGGITQSPKYLFRKEGQNVTLSCEQNLNHDAMYWYRQDPGQGLRLIYYSQIVNDFQKGDIAEGYSVSREKKESFPLTVTSAQKNPTAFYLCASSIRQGIEPQHFGDGTRLSIL.

This chain uses TRBV24-1 with TRBJ1-1; 10 nucleotides agree with TRBD1. The CDR3 totals 16 residues. The trim removed 3 bases at V and 4 bases at J, leaving 7 bases unmatched. Germline V gene data show CDR1 as KGHDR and CDR2 as SFDVKD. DNA of the CDR3: TGTGCCACCAGTGATCAGACAGGGGGCGTGAGCACTGAAGCTTTCTTT. Its protein product is CATSDQTGGVSTEAFF.

The V gene is TRBV10-3, the J gene TRBJ1-1, with D possibly being TRBD1 (5 bases). The V gene's germline CDR1 is ENHRY and CDR2 SYGVKD. V was shortened by 7 bases and J by 3 bases, with 12 bases between the two germline ends. CDR3 length equals 13 residues. The CDR3 sequence: CAINAGGYTEAFF. In DNA form, the CDR3 reads TGTGCCATCAACGCGGGGGGATACACTGAAGCTTTCTTT.

The chain joins TRBV5-4 to TRBJ2-3; 11 positions match TRBD2. Germline CDR1 is SGHNT and CDR2 is YYREEE (reference sequence). The CDR3 has 17 amino acids. After removal of 1 base from V and 4 bases from J, the junction contained 8 bases not matched to a gene. As DNA, the CDR3 is TGTGCCAGCAGCTTGACCCTACTAGCGGGAGTGCCAGATACGCAGTATTTT. Encoded protein: CASSLTLLAGVPDTQYF.